This TCR beta chain stems from a study of PD-1 blockade in classical Hodgkin lymphoma. With 4 bases removed from V and 5 bases from J, the gap between germline ends came to 10 bases. CDR3 size: 13 residues. Germline CDR1 SGHNT, CDR2 YENEEA. Time point reported: cycle 4 day 1 (C4D1), after more than five weeks of nivolumab. Brentuximab vedotin exposure varied, and every patient relapsed after autologous stem cell transplantation. Assay used: immunoSEQ multiplex PCR; TCRdb lists only in-frame clones, some missing. The sample includes approximately 7,400 clones, more than 75% of them seen just once. The chain joins TRBV11-3 to TRBJ2-3, with a weak D call TRBD2 (5 bases). The clonotype originates from a human donor with classical Hodgkin lymphoma. The specimen comprised peripheral blood mononuclear cells (PBMCs), sampled before the fourth cycle of nivolumab. The CDR3 loop is CASSSSRGDTQYF. DNA of the CDR3: TGTGCCAGCAGCTCATCACGGGGAGATACGCAGTATTTT.